This TCR beta chain comes out of a study of cytomegalovirus exposure and HLA in healthy donors. Whole-study context: Some 85 million unique TCRs, all from HLA-typed donors, were included in an early release of the data.

Trimming removed 0 bases from V and 8 bases from J; junction bases left unmatched: 9. This CDR3 spans 15 amino acids. From germline, CDR1 is SGDLS and CDR2 YYNGEE. Primers for the PCR totalled 60 Vbeta and 13 Jbeta. The method was immunoSEQ multiplex PCR; TCRdb's version includes in-frame clones alone and lacks a portion of them. The table shows about 110,000 clones, with around 79% occurring only once. The sequence was obtained from a man in his sixties in good health and CMV-seronegative. Sequenced sample: PBMCs. The chain joins TRBV9 to TRBJ1-2, with 8 bases matching TRBD1. As DNA, the CDR3 is TGTGCCAGCAGCGTAGCGGACCAGGGGGCGGGGGGCTACACCTTC. Protein sequence: CASSVADQGAGGYTF.